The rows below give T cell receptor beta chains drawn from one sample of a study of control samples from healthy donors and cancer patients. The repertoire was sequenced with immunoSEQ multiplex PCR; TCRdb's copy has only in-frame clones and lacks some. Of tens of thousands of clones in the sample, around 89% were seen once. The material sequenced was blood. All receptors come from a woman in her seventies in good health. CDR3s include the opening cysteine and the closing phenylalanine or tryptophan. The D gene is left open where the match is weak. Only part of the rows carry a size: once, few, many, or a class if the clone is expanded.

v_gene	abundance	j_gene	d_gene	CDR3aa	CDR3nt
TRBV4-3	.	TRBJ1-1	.	CASSTKADTEAFF	TGCGCCAGCAGCACTAAAGCTGACACTGAAGCTTTCTTT
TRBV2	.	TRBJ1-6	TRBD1	CASRPRTGFYNSPLHF	TGTGCCAGCAGGCCACGGACAGGTTTTTATAATTCACCCCTCCACTTT
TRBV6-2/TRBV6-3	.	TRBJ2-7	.	CASSGSRLNEQYF	TGTGCCAGCAGTGGCAGCCGACTAAACGAGCAGTACTTC
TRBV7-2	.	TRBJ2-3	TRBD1	CASSPNRGRTDTQYF	TGTGCCAGCAGCCCGAACAGGGGTCGGACAGATACGCAGTATTTT
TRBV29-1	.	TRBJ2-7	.	CSVGHKAYEQYF	TGCAGCGTGGGACACAAAGCCTACGAGCAGTACTTC
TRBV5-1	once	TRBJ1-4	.	CASSFGVLDEKLFF	TGCGCCAGCAGCTTTGGAGTTTTGGATGAAAAACTGTTTTTT
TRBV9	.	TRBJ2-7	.	CASSFRDTPLREQYF	TGTGCCAGCAGCTTCCGGGACACGCCACTCCGTGAGCAGTACTTC
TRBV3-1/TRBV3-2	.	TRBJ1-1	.	CASRGQGNTEAFF	TGTGCCAGCAGGGGCCAGGGGAACACTGAAGCTTTCTTT
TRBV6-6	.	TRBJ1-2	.	CASTGGIYGYTF	TGTGCCAGCACTGGGGGGATCTATGGCTACACCTTC
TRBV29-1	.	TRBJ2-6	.	CSVPSGSGANVLTF	TGCAGCGTTCCGTCAGGCTCTGGGGCCAACGTCCTGACTTTC
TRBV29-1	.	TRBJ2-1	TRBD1	CSVGVVRGPYNEQFF	TGCAGCGTTGGGGTAGTCAGGGGGCCCTACAATGAGCAGTTCTTC
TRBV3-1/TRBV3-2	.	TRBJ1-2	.	CASSQVSVVYGYTF	TGTGCCAGCAGCCAAGTTTCGGTTGTATATGGCTACACCTTC
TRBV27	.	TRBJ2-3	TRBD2	CASSPPERGGADTQYF	TGTGCCAGCAGCCCCCCCGAGCGGGGGGGCGCCGATACGCAGTATTTT
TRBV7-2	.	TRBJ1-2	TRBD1	CASSPGQGLGKGYTF	TGTGCCAGCAGCCCCGGACAGGGGCTAGGAAAGGGCTACACCTTC
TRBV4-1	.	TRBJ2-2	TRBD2	CASSQESSGGLTGELFF	TGCGCCAGCAGCCAAGAGAGTAGCGGGGGGTTAACCGGGGAGCTGTTTTTT
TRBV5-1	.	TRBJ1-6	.	CASSHAESNSPLHF	TGCGCCAGCAGCCACGCTGAGAGTAATTCACCCCTCCACTTT
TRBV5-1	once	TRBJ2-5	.	CASSLVPQETQYF	TGCGCCAGCAGCTTGGTACCCCAAGAGACCCAGTACTTC
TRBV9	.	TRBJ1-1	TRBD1	CASSGGQGEAFF	TGTGCCAGCAGCGGGGGACAGGGTGAAGCTTTCTTT
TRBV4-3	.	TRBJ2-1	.	CASSQVGALSYNEQFF	TGCGCCAGCAGCCAAGTCGGGGCCCTCTCCTACAATGAGCAGTTCTTC
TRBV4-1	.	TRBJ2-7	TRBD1	CASSQARTGGEEQYF	TGCGCCAGCAGCCAGGCCCGGACAGGGGGTGAGGAGCAGTACTTC
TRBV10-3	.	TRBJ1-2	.	CAISELSLVSEYGYTF	TGTGCCATCAGTGAGTTGAGTTTGGTTTCGGAGTATGGCTACACCTTC
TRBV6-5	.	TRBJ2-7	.	CASSYKGDGEKQYF	TGTGCCAGCAGTTATAAGGGAGATGGGGAGAAGCAGTACTTC
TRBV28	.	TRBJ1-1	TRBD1	CASSFPGQGTVEAFF	TGTGCCAGCAGTTTTCCGGGACAGGGGACCGTTGAAGCTTTCTTT
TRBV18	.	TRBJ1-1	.	CASSPDPGNTEAFF	TGTGCCAGCTCACCCGACCCAGGGAACACTGAAGCTTTCTTT
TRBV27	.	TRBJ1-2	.	CASSLSGQVAYTF	TGTGCCAGCAGTTTATCGGGGCAGGTAGCCTACACCTTC
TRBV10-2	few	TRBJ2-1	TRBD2	CASSESRGGGYNEQFF	TGCGCCAGCAGTGAGTCGCGGGGCGGGGGTTACAATGAGCAGTTCTTC
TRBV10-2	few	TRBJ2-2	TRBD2	CASSEGLVGTGELFF	TGCGCCAGCAGTGAGGGACTAGTGGGTACCGGGGAGCTGTTTTTT
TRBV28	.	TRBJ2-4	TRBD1	CASSFLGGENIQYF	TGTGCCAGCAGTTTTCTAGGGGGCGAAAACATTCAGTACTTC
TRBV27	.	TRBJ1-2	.	CASSLNRENYGYTF	TGTGCCAGCAGTTTAAACAGGGAAAACTATGGCTACACCTTC
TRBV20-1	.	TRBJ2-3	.	CSAQEPDTQYF	TGCAGTGCCCAAGAGCCAGATACGCAGTATTTT
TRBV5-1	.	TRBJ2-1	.	CASSLEAGGHNEQFF	TGCGCCAGCAGCTTGGAGGCAGGGGGGCACAATGAGCAGTTCTTC
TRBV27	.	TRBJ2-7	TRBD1	CASSNRDRYHEQYF	TGTGCCAGCTCAAACCGGGACAGATATCACGAGCAGTACTTC
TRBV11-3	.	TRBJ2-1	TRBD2	CASSLDRTSRDSANEQFF	TGTGCCAGCAGCTTAGACCGGACTAGCCGGGATAGCGCAAATGAGCAGTTCTTC
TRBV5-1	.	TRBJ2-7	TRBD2	CASSLNGGDAVEQYF	TGCGCCAGCAGCTTAAATGGGGGGGATGCTGTCGAGCAGTACTTC
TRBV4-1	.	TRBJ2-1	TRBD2	CASSWTSGSYSEQFF	TGCGCCAGCAGCTGGACTAGCGGGAGCTACAGTGAGCAGTTCTTC
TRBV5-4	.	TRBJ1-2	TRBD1	CASSPPGGYYGYTF	TGTGCCAGCAGCCCGCCAGGGGGCTACTATGGCTACACCTTC
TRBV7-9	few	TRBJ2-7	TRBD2	CASSGAIGTSFYEQYF	TGTGCCAGCAGCGGAGCGATCGGGACTAGCTTTTACGAGCAGTACTTC
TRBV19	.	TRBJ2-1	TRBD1	CASRVTGDNEQFF	TGTGCCAGTAGGGTCACAGGGGATAATGAGCAGTTCTTC
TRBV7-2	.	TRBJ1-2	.	CASSLDQNRAWGYTF	TGTGCCAGCAGCTTAGATCAAAACAGGGCTTGGGGCTACACCTTC
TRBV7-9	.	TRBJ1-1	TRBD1	CASSPKPGQGEAFF	TGTGCCAGCAGCCCGAAACCGGGACAGGGTGAAGCTTTCTTT
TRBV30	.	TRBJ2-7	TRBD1	CAWSEGTAHSYEQYF	TGTGCCTGGAGCGAAGGGACAGCTCATTCCTACGAGCAGTACTTC
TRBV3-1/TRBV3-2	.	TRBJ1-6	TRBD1	CASSRPGTGSRSPLHF	TGTGCCAGCAGTCGACCCGGGACAGGGTCGCGATCACCCCTCCACTTT
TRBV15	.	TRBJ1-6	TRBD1	CATSRDHVSATGDSPLHF	TGTGCCACCAGCAGAGATCATGTATCCGCGACAGGGGATTCACCCCTCCACTTT
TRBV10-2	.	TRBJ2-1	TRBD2	CASGLVIVNEQFF	TGCGCCAGCGGACTAGTCATCGTCAATGAGCAGTTCTTC
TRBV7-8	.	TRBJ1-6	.	CASSLLGVTSYNSPLHF	TGTGCCAGCAGCTTACTAGGGGTAACATCCTATAATTCACCCCTCCACTTT
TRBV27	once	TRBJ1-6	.	CASSLGGWVNNSPLHF	TGTGCCAGCAGTTTGGGAGGGTGGGTGAATAATTCACCCCTCCACTTT